These 32 T cell receptor beta chains were all obtained from the same sample, sequenced in a study of shared clonotypes between healthy human individuals. Sequenced by immunoSEQ multiplex PCR; TCRdb stores in-frame clones only, minus some. Of roughly 2.4 million clones listed, more than 90% are singletons. The source material was naive CD4+ T cells sorted from blood. Documented subset: CD45RA+ positively selected. All receptors derive from a man aged 18-30 years in good health.

The chain recombines TRBV7-2 with TRBJ2-2; possible D gene TRBD2, 7 bases. From germline, CDR1 is SGHTA and CDR2 FQGNSA. CDR3 size: 13 residues. Trimming left V 8 bases short and J 4 bases short, with 11 bases between. The CDR3 protein is CASGGAPTGELFF. The DNA for the CDR3 is TGTGCCAGCGGGGGGGCCCCCACCGGGGAGCTGTTTTTT.

This sequence joins TRBV5-4 and TRBJ2-7; 7 nucleotides agree with TRBD1. This CDR3 has 13 amino acids. Germline trimming cut 4 bases from V and 6 bases from J; bases unmatched to any gene: 7. The V gene's germline CDR1 is SGHNT and CDR2 YYREEE (reference sequence). The CDR3 is CASSVGQVGEQYF. The CDR3 region has the DNA TGTGCCAGCAGCGTTGGACAGGTAGGCGAGCAGTACTTC.

This clone was observed a single time. CDR3 loop: CASSWTGSDEQFF. CDR3 DNA sequence: TGTGCCAGCAGTTGGACAGGGTCGGATGAGCAGTTCTTC. The rearrangement links TRBV28 to TRBJ2-1; 8 bases align to TRBD1. CDR1 and CDR2 from the germline V gene are MDHEN and SYDVKM. The V and J ends lost 4 bases and 8 bases, in that order; junction bases with no gene match: 4. The CDR3 has 13 amino acids.

The chain employs TRBV2 and TRBJ2-6; D unclear. The CDR3 is made up of 14 amino acids. Germline V lookup: CDR1 SNHLY, CDR2 FYNNEI. V was trimmed by 3 bases and J by 5 bases, leaving 8 bases between them. The CDR3 protein is CASSDPRRANVLTF. CDR3 nucleotide sequence: TGTGCCAGCAGTGACCCCAGGAGGGCCAACGTCCTGACTTTC.

This chain joins TRBV2 and TRBJ2-3, with 7 bases matching TRBD1. V lost 6 bases to trimming and J lost 5 bases; unmatched junction nucleotides: 2. The length of the CDR3 is 12 residues. The V gene's germline CDR1 is SNHLY and CDR2 FYNNEI. The CDR3 protein is CASRAGGDTQYF. CDR3 sequence (DNA): TGTGCCAGCAGAGCAGGGGGAGATACGCAGTATTTT.

This clone was recorded only once. Other DNA sequences of this sample code for an identical CDR3. The gene calls are TRBV7-2 and TRBJ1-5; D gene unclear. With 4 bases removed from V and 5 bases from J, the gap between germline ends came to 12 bases. Germline V CDR1 and CDR2: SGHTA, FQGNSA. The CDR3 contains 14 residues. The CDR3 coding sequence is TGTGCCAGCAGCTCGGGTCTTGGAGATCAGCCCCAGCATTTT. Protein product: CASSSGLGDQPQHF.

This clone appeared a few times. This chain connects TRBV6-5 to TRBJ2-7, with D hard to call. V lost 5 bases and J 4 bases, leaving 9 bases between the germline ends. Germline V gene sequence: CDR1 MNHEY, CDR2 SVGAGI. This CDR3 has 12 residues. The CDR3 region has the DNA TGTGCCAGCAGTGCACAGTCGTACGAGCAGTACTTC. This codes for CASSAQSYEQYF.

J is TRBJ2-1 and V is TRBV5-1, with 9 bases that match TRBD2. V gave up 0 bases and J gave up 5 bases; unmatched junction bases: 3. This CDR3 has 15 residues. Germline V gene data show CDR1 as SGHRS and CDR2 as YFSETQ. CDR3 nucleotide sequence: TGCGCCAGCAGCTTGGAGACTAGCGGAAACAATGAGCAGTTCTTC. It specifies CASSLETSGNNEQFF.

V usage is TRBV18 and J usage is TRBJ2-3; D gene uncertain. V was cut by 2 bases and J by 0 bases, with 6 bases left in between. This CDR3 region has 14 residues. Germline values: CDR1 KGHSH, CDR2 LQKENI. CDR3 in DNA: TGTGCCAGCTCACCATCTTCTAGCACAGATACGCAGTATTTT. Protein sequence: CASSPSSSTDTQYF.

This clone was detected only once. The rearrangement links TRBV7-3 to TRBJ2-2; D is perhaps TRBD1 (6 bases). V dropped 3 bases and J dropped 5 bases, with 10 bases sitting between them. Germline V gene lookup returns CDR1 SGHTA and CDR2 FQGTGA. The CDR3 spans 14 residues. The CDR3 region is CASSLNRETGELFF. The CDR3 region has the DNA TGTGCCAGCAGCTTGAACAGGGAAACCGGGGAGCTGTTTTTT. Looking up the rest from reference TRBV7-3 and TRBJ2-2 gives the full variable domain: GAGVSQTPSNKVTEKGKYVELRCDPISGHTALYWYRQSLGQGPEFLIYFQGTGAADDSGLPNDRFFAVRPEGSVSTLKIQRTERGDSAVYLCASSLNRETGELFFGEGSRLTVL.

This clone was seen a handful of times. The sample carries other DNA sequences with the same CDR3. V usage is TRBV5-1 and J usage is TRBJ1-5; D unresolved. CDR1 is SGHRS and CDR2 is YFSETQ in the germline V gene. Trimming left V 0 bases short and J 2 bases short, with 6 bases between. The CDR3 has 14 residues. CDR3 region: CASSLEGGNQPQHF. DNA of the CDR3: TGCGCCAGCAGCTTGGAGGGTGGCAATCAGCCCCAGCATTTT.

The chain employs TRBV7-3 and TRBJ2-7; the D gene is possibly TRBD1 (6 bases). Germline V CDR1 and CDR2: SGHTA, FQGTGA. This CDR3 has 13 amino acids. Trimming stripped 4 bases from V and 5 bases from J, with 12 bases between. The CDR3 DNA follows: TGTGCCAGCAGCTCCGGGACAACCGACGAGCAGTACTTC. Amino acids: CASSSGTTDEQYF.

The chain links TRBV5-1 to TRBJ2-7; TRBD2 might be the D (5 bases). Per the germline V gene, CDR1 is SGHRS and CDR2 is YFSETQ. The CDR3 spans 16 residues. V dropped 0 bases and J dropped 0 bases, with 13 bases sitting between them. The CDR3 DNA is TGCGCCAGCAGCTTGGGAGGGATGGGGAGCTCCTACGAGCAGTACTTC. It codes for CASSLGGMGSSYEQYF.

The CDR3: CASSIRGNTEAFF. The CDR3 coding sequence is TGTGCCAGCAGCATCCGGGGGAACACTGAAGCTTTCTTT. The chain combines TRBV7-3 with TRBJ1-1; D ambiguous. This CDR3 is 13 amino acids long. In germline, CDR1 is SGHTA, CDR2 FQGTGA. Trimming took off 5 bases at V and 1 base at J, with 8 bases between the two ends.

The rearrangement links TRBV7-9 to TRBJ2-7; TRBD1 matches 8 bases. V was clipped by 3 bases and J by 5 bases; unmatched bases: 9. The CDR3 spans 15 residues. Germline CDR1 and CDR2: SEHNR and FQNEAQ (reference sequence). This CDR3 is CASSFTGGKGDEQYF. For the CDR3, the DNA is TGTGCCAGCAGCTTCACAGGGGGTAAAGGAGACGAGCAGTACTTC.

This chain connects TRBV18 to TRBJ2-7, with no clear D. The CDR3 covers 14 residues. CDR1 is KGHSH, CDR2 LQKENI, per germline. V was shortened by 0 bases and J by 3 bases, with 9 bases between the two germline ends. Here the CDR3 DNA reads TGTGCCAGCTCACCACCAGGGCAACACTACGAGCAGTACTTC. Amino acids: CASSPPGQHYEQYF.

This sequence joins TRBV7-8 and TRBJ1-1, with D perhaps TRBD1 (5 bases). Deletions cut 2 bases from V and 11 bases from J, with 21 bases between. The CDR3 is 15 residues long. CDR1 is SGHVS and CDR2 is FQNEAQ in the germline V gene. As DNA, the CDR3 is TGTGCCAGCAGCTTACCCCAAGGGGCCGATCCCGGGGCTTTCTTT. Its protein product is CASSLPQGADPGAFF.

The rearrangement joins TRBV7-3 to TRBJ2-3; the D gene could be TRBD1 or TRBD2 (5 bases each). Germline V gene lookup returns CDR1 SGHTA and CDR2 FQGTGA. Trimming shortened V by 4 bases and J by 0 bases, and 17 bases separated the two germline ends. CDR3 size: 17 residues. The CDR3 DNA reads TGTGCCAGCAGCTCGTCTCTTGGGGGACCTAGCACAGATACGCAGTATTTT. Protein sequence: CASSSSLGGPSTDTQYF.

As for this clone: Other DNA variants within this sample encode the same CDR3. CDR3 coding DNA: TGTGCCACCGGGACAGATACGCAGTATTTT. Protein sequence: CATGTDTQYF. The rearrangement joins TRBV10-3 to TRBJ2-3; D ambiguous. V was cut by 10 bases and J by 3 bases, with 5 bases left in between. The CDR3 loop spans 10 amino acids. In germline, CDR1 is ENHRY, CDR2 SYGVKD.

The V call is TRBV27, the J call TRBJ2-3, with a weak D call TRBD2 (6 bases). The CDR3 is 20 residues long. Germline CDR1 MNHEY, CDR2 SMNVEV (reference sequence). V lost 6 bases and J 5 bases, leaving 33 bases between the germline ends. CDR3 coding DNA: TGTGCCAGCAGCCATACCCCCACAGTGTATGGGGGGACCCTAGAAGATACGCAGTATTTT. Its translation is CASSHTPTVYGGTLEDTQYF.

The chain recombines TRBV18 with TRBJ2-5, with 12 bases matching TRBD2. V was clipped by 3 bases and J by 2 bases; unmatched bases: 4. Germline CDR1 KGHSH, CDR2 LQKENI. The CDR3 covers 16 residues. The CDR3 DNA sequence: TGTGCCAGCTCACCCCTAGCGGGAGGGGTTCAAGAGACCCAGTACTTC. Its protein is CASSPLAGGVQETQYF.

The rearrangement joins TRBV25-1 to TRBJ2-1; 11 bases are shared with TRBD2. CDR3 length equals 15 residues. Trimming removed 2 bases from V and 12 bases from J; junction bases left unmatched: 9. Germline CDR1 reads MGHDK; CDR2 reads SYGVNS. The DNA of the CDR3 is TGTGCCAGCAGTGAAATAGGTAGCGGGGGGGCGAGGCAGTTCTTC. The encoded protein is CASSEIGSGGARQFF.

J is TRBJ2-1 and V is TRBV29-1, with 8 bases lining up with TRBD2. Germline CDR1 and CDR2: SQVTM and ANQGSEA. V lost 7 bases to trimming and J lost 2 bases; unmatched junction nucleotides: 10. The CDR3 consists of 15 residues. The CDR3 DNA follows: TGCAGCGACCTCTCCAGCGGGAGTGCCTACAATGAGCAGTTCTTC. Its protein product is CSDLSSGSAYNEQFF.

This clone was detected only once. The chain is built from TRBV5-1 and TRBJ2-7; TRBD1 matches at 8 bases. Germline loops: CDR1 SGHRS, CDR2 YFSETQ. The CDR3 spans 16 residues. V lost 6 bases to trimming and J lost 6 bases; unmatched junction nucleotides: 17. CDR3 loop: CASTIASGQVVGEQYF. CDR3 sequence (DNA): TGCGCCAGCACAATAGCCTCGGGACAGGTGGTTGGCGAGCAGTACTTC.

The chain uses TRBV18 and TRBJ2-2, with D unclear. Germline CDR1 and CDR2: KGHSH and LQKENI. V lost 5 bases and J 7 bases, leaving 20 bases between the germline ends. This CDR3 is built from 16 residues. CDR3 residues: CASSWTVASFGGELFF. DNA of the CDR3: TGTGCCAGCTCATGGACGGTAGCCTCCTTCGGCGGGGAGCTGTTTTTT.

The chain's CDR3 is CASSLAAGGLYEQYF. CDR3 nucleotide sequence: TGTGCCAGCAGCTTGGCAGCGGGGGGGCTCTACGAGCAGTACTTC. The J gene is TRBJ2-7, the V gene TRBV11-1, with TRBD2 identical over 10 bases. Germline trimming cut 3 bases from V and 3 bases from J; bases unmatched to any gene: 5. CDR3 length: 15 residues. Germline CDR1 SGHAT, CDR2 FQDESV (reference sequence). Looking up the rest from reference TRBV11-1 and TRBJ2-7 gives the full variable domain: EAEVAQSPRYKITEKSQAVAFWCDPISGHATLYWYRQILGQGPELLVQFQDESVVDDSQLPKDRFSAERLKGVDSTLKIQPAELGDSAMYLCASSLAAGGLYEQYFGPGTRLTVT.

This chain uses TRBV10-3 with TRBJ2-6; D possibly corresponds to TRBD2 (7 bases). Germline values: CDR1 ENHRY, CDR2 SYGVKD. The CDR3 totals 15 residues. The germline V and J ends were trimmed by 10 bases and 0 bases, with 13 bases remaining between them. The DNA for the CDR3 is TGTGCCACAAGGGGGGGAGGCTCTGGGGCCAACGTCCTGACTTTC. Its protein is CATRGGGSGANVLTF.

V is TRBV4-1 and J is TRBJ2-3; no reliable D call. The CDR3 runs 12 residues. V was shortened by 1 base and J by 5 bases, with 4 bases between the two germline ends. Looked up from germline, CDR1 is MGHRA and CDR2 is YSYEKL. Here the CDR3 reads CASSQVRDTQYF. The DNA for the CDR3 is TGCGCCAGCAGCCAAGTTCGAGATACGCAGTATTTT.

The V and J genes are TRBV28 and TRBJ1-1, with 9 bases identical to TRBD1. V shed 5 bases and J 3 bases; nucleotides not matched to a gene: 10. Germline CDR1 reads MDHEN; CDR2 reads SYDVKM. CDR3 length: 16 amino acids. DNA for the CDR3: TGTGCCAGCAGTCCCGGGCTTGGACAGGGGTACACTGAAGCTTTCTTT. This gives the protein CASSPGLGQGYTEAFF.

This chain links TRBV30 with TRBJ2-7, with 10 bases that match TRBD1. CDR1 and CDR2 (germline): GTSNPN, SVGIG (reference sequence). V gave up 3 bases and J gave up 2 bases; unmatched junction bases: 4. This CDR3 is built from 14 residues. DNA for the CDR3: TGTGCCTGGAGCGGGACAGGGGCCACCTACGAGCAGTACTTC. It is translated as CAWSGTGATYEQYF.

The gene calls are TRBV30 and TRBJ2-7, with D perhaps matching TRBD2 (5 bases). Trimming pared 3 bases from V and 7 bases from J, leaving 13 bases between. Germline V gives CDR1 GTSNPN, CDR2 SVGIG (reference sequence). CDR3 size: 12 residues. The chain's CDR3 is CAWSQRELEQYF. CDR3 coding DNA: TGTGCCTGGAGCCAAAGGGAGTTGGAGCAGTACTTC.

V gene TRBV29-1 combines with J gene TRBJ1-1, with a possible D match to TRBD1 (6 bases). The CDR3 runs 15 residues. Trimming stripped 2 bases from V and 0 bases from J, with 13 bases between. Germline CDR1 and CDR2: SQVTM and ANQGSEA. The CDR3 loop is CSVEIGGRVNTEAFF. In DNA, the CDR3 is TGCAGCGTTGAAATCGGGGGGCGCGTGAACACTGAAGCTTTCTTT.